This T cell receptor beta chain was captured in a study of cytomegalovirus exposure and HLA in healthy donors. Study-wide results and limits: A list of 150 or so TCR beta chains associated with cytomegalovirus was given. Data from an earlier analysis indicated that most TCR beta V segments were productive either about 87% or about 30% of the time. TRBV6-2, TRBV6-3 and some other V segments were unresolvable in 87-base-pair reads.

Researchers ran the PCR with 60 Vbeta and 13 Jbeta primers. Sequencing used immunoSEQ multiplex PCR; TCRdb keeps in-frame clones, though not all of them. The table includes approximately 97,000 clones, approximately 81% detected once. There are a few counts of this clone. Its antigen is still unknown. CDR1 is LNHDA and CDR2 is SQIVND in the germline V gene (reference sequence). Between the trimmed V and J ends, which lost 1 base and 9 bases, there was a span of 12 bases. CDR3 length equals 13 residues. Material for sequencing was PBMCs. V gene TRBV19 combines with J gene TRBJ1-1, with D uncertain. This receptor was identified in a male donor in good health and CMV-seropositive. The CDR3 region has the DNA TGTGCCAGTAGTATAGGGCCTCTTGGCCAAGCTTTCTTT. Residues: CASSIGPLGQAFF.